This passage covers 7 T cell receptor beta chains from one sample sequenced in a study of PD-1 blockade in mismatch repair-deficient tumors. The repertoire was sequenced with immunoSEQ multiplex PCR; TCRdb's copy has only in-frame clones and lacks some. The table includes some 100,000 clones, over 75% detected once. The specimen comprised peripheral blood, sampled roughly eight months after starting pembrolizumab. The receptors here all came from an adult with mismatch repair-deficient cancer.

The genes are TRBV6-1 and TRBJ2-3; 7 bases line up with TRBD2. The CDR3 covers 10 residues. V shed 9 bases and J 9 bases; nucleotides not matched to a gene: 3. The germline V gene has CDR1 MNHNS and CDR2 SASEGT. This chain's CDR3 is CASLAATQYF. CDR3 DNA: TGTGCCAGTCTAGCGGCGACGCAGTATTTT.

The chain couples TRBV7-3 to TRBJ2-1; TRBD1 agrees at 9 bases. V gave up 5 bases and J gave up 12 bases; unmatched junction bases: 14. The CDR3 length is 15 residues. Looked up from germline, CDR1 is SGHTA and CDR2 is FQGTGA. The DNA of the CDR3 is TGTGCCAGCAGCGCCGAATACAGGGGGCTTTCTGTGCAGTTCTTC. Its protein product is CASSAEYRGLSVQFF.

CDR3 in DNA: TGTGCCAGCAGTGACGGGATAGCGGGAGACACCGGGGAGCTGTTTTTT. Translation: CASSDGIAGDTGELFF. The V gene is TRBV6-4, the J gene TRBJ2-2, with 9 bases identical to TRBD2. The CDR3 is 16 amino acids. With 2 bases clipped from V and 3 bases from J, the junction kept 4 bases outside the gene matches. Germline V lookup: CDR1 MRHNA, CDR2 SNTAGT.

This chain uses TRBV2 with TRBJ2-7; a weak D match, TRBD2 (6 bases). The CDR3 is 11 residues long. V was pared by 8 bases and J by 4 bases, with 9 bases between. The germline gives CDR1 SNHLY, CDR2 FYNNEI. The DNA for the CDR3 is TGTGCCAGCTACGGGGGTTACGAGCAGTACTTC. Translation: CASYGGYEQYF.

The CDR3 sequence is CASRGLAGVSYEQYF. DNA for the CDR3: TGTGCCAGCAGGGGACTAGCGGGAGTATCCTACGAGCAGTACTTC. V and J are TRBV6-5 and TRBJ2-7; TRBD2 aligns across 14 bases. V lost 6 bases to trimming and J lost 1 base; unmatched junction nucleotides: 2. Germline loops: CDR1 MNHEY, CDR2 SVGAGI. CDR3 length: 15 amino acids.

The genes are TRBV29-1 and TRBJ1-2, with D possibly being TRBD1 (6 bases). Germline V gene lookup returns CDR1 SQVTM and CDR2 ANQGSEA. The CDR3 extends over 11 amino acids. V dropped 4 bases and J dropped 5 bases, with 8 bases sitting between them. The chain's CDR3 is CSVAGQYGYTF. In DNA, the CDR3 is TGCAGCGTTGCTGGACAGTATGGCTACACCTTC.

The rearrangement uses TRBV5-1 and TRBJ2-1; D call uncertain. The V end was cut by 6 bases, the J end by 7 bases, with 14 bases between. The CDR3 spans 13 residues. The germline CDR1 and CDR2 sequences are SGHRS and YFSETQ. This CDR3 reads CASMSPLANEQFF. DNA for the CDR3: TGCGCCAGCATGTCCCCCTTGGCGAATGAGCAGTTCTTC.